Listed below are T cell receptor beta chains from one sample, sequenced in a study of metastatic and nonmetastatic thyroid tumors. TCRdb re-clonotyped the PCR reads through MiXCR. Here the sample spans 30,000 or so clones, around 17% being singletons. The sequencing sample was made of blood. The receptors here all came from a female donor with papillary thyroid cancer or a benign thyroid nodule (not recorded which). Some clones in this sample may be carry-over from other donors' samples. CDR3s include the opening cysteine and the closing phenylalanine or tryptophan. A D gene is named only where the DNA matches it firmly. Only part of the rows carry a size: once, few, many, or a class if the clone is expanded.

J gene	D gene	V gene	clone size	CDR3 length	CDR3 protein	CDR3 DNA
TRBJ2-1	TRBD2	TRBV29-1	many	13	CSVEGASGIEQFF	TGCAGCGTTGAAGGTGCTAGCGGGATTGAGCAGTTCTTC
TRBJ1-5	NA	TRBV20-1	many	15	CSARVQQGSNQPQHF	TGCAGTGCTAGAGTCCAACAGGGATCCAATCAGCCCCAGCATTTT
TRBJ2-7	TRBD1	TRBV5-1	NA	15	CSSTFRTGQMGEQHF	TGTTCCAGCACCTTTAGGACAGGCCAAATGGGCGAGCAGCACTTC
TRBJ1-3	NA	TRBV20-1	many	16	CSARDSGSNSGNTIYF	TGCAGTGCTAGAGATTCAGGGTCCAACTCTGGAAACACCATATATTTT
TRBJ2-3	TRBD2	TRBV14	many	18	CASSPGLARRGGTDTQYF	TGTGCCAGCAGCCCAGGACTAGCGAGACGAGGAGGCACAGATACGCAGTATTTT
TRBJ2-4	NA	TRBV15	many	14	CATSHDRAKNIQYF	TGTGCCACCAGCCATGACAGGGCCAAAAACATTCAGTACTTC
TRBJ2-5	NA	TRBV20-1	many	12	CSARVGQETQYF	TGCAGTGCTAGAGTGGGGCAAGAGACCCAGTACTTC
TRBJ2-2	TRBD1	TRBV28	many	15	CASRAQGARTGELFF	TGTGCCAGCAGGGCACAGGGGGCGAGGACCGGGGAGCTGTTTTTT
TRBJ2-7	NA	TRBV11-2	NA	13	CASSLSSLNEQYF	TGTGCCAGCAGCTTATCCAGTCTTAACGAGCAGTACTTC
TRBJ1-2	TRBD1	TRBV6-5	medium-sized	14	CASSYGGQPYGYTF	TGTGCCAGCAGTTACGGGGGACAGCCCTATGGCTACACCTTC